These T cell receptor beta chains were read from a single sample in a study of Graves' ophthalmopathy and Graves' hyperthyroidism. One entry per CDR3 protein results from TCRdb running MiXCR on the multiplex PCR reads. The sample has over 650,000 distinct CDR3 sequences; more than 40% are singletons. The source material was peripheral blood. These receptor sequences come from an adult man with Graves' ophthalmopathy. Both conserved end residues are part of each CDR3. D genes are given only for firm matches. The size field is filled for only some rows; it gives once, few, many or a size class.

-	TRBJ2-7	TRBV5-8	TRBD2	TGTGCCGGCAAACTAGCGGAGGGCTACGAGCAGTACTTC	CAGKLAEGYEQYF
many	TRBJ1-1	TRBV2	-	TGTGCCAGCAGGAATCAGCAAAACACTGAAGCTTTCTTT	CASRNQQNTEAFF
many	TRBJ2-7	TRBV15	-	TGTGCCACCAGCAGAGGCCCTCCTAGGGAGTACGAGCAGTACTTC	CATSRGPPREYEQYF
-	TRBJ1-2	TRBV11-2	-	TGTGCCAGCAGGGACTCTGGTGGTGGCTACACCTTC	CASRDSGGGYTF
-	TRBJ2-7	TRBV12-1	-	TGTGCCAGCAGCTTAATGTCTAGCGGATCCTACGGGCAGTACTTC	CASSLMSSGSYGQYF
-	TRBJ1-3	TRBV2	-	TGTGCCAGCAGCTTGGCCCCAAGTTACCCTGGAAACACCATATATTTT	CASSLAPSYPGNTIYF
many	TRBJ1-2	TRBV7-9	-	TGTGCCAGCAGCCCCGGACGTTTAATCCTCTATGGCTACACCTTC	CASSPGRLILYGYTF
-	TRBJ1-2	TRBV24-1	-	TGTGCCACCAGTGACCAGGACCCAGGGAAGGGCTACACCTTC	CATSDQDPGKGYTF
many	TRBJ1-5	TRBV7-8	-	TGTGCCAGCAGCTTAGCCCGGACAGTTAATCAGCCCCAGCATTTT	CASSLARTVNQPQHF
many	TRBJ1-6	TRBV9	-	TGTGCCAGCAGCGTAGGAGGGCTAAAGGGTTCACCCCTCCACTTT	CASSVGGLKGSPLHF
many	TRBJ2-3	TRBV24-1	-	TGTGCCACCAGTGAGAGCAGGTTCGCAGATACGCAGTATTTT	CATSESRFADTQYF
-	TRBJ2-6	TRBV7-2	-	TGTGCCAGCAGCCCCGATAGGGGCAGGGGTTTAAATGGGGCCAACGTCCTGACTTTC	CASSPDRGRGLNGANVLTF
many	TRBJ1-6	TRBV10-3	TRBD1	TGTGCCAGCAGCATATCGGCGGGACAGGGAAGTTCACCCCTCCACTTT	CASSISAGQGSSPLHF
-	TRBJ2-7	TRBV6-6	TRBD2	TGTGCCAGCAGGCCTAGCGCGGGAGGGATAAAGCAGTACTTC	CASRPSAGGIKQYF
-	TRBJ2-7	TRBV20-1	-	TGCAGTGCTAGCCAAGGACAGATCTACGAGCAGTACTTC	CSASQGQIYEQYF
many	TRBJ1-2	TRBV7-9	-	TGTGCCAGCAGCTTAGGGCACTATGGCTACACCTTC	CASSLGHYGYTF
few	TRBJ1-5	TRBV19	-	TGTGCCAGTAGTATGGGAGAACAAGGTCGGAATCAGCCCCAGCATTTT	CASSMGEQGRNQPQHF
few	TRBJ2-3	TRBV29-1	TRBD1	TGCAGCGTTATCGGGACAGATTCAGATACGCAGTATTTT	CSVIGTDSDTQYF
many	TRBJ2-5	TRBV7-2	TRBD2	TGTGCCAGCAGCTTAGGGACTAGCACAGAGACCCAGTACTTC	CASSLGTSTETQYF
once	TRBJ2-7	TRBV4-3	-	TGCGCCAGCAGCCAAGGACAAAGGGGTTACGAGCAGTACTTC	CASSQGQRGYEQYF
many	TRBJ2-7	TRBV19	-	TGTGCCAGTAGTATAGTCCCTAACTACGAGCAGTACTTC	CASSIVPNYEQYF
many	TRBJ1-1	TRBV20-1	TRBD1	TGCAGTGCGCCGGGACAGGTTACCTCGGGCACTGAAGCTTTCTTT	CSAPGQVTSGTEAFF
many	TRBJ1-2	TRBV4-2	-	TGTGCCAGCAGCCCCGGCGGGGTGAGGGGTGGCTACACCTTC	CASSPGGVRGGYTF
many	TRBJ2-5	TRBV7-9	-	TGTGCCAGCAGCCAGGGGGGGTATGAGACCCAGTACTTC	CASSQGGYETQYF
few	TRBJ1-2	TRBV3-1	-	TGTGCCAGCAGCCAGGTCCCACATCAGTATGGCTACACCTTC	CASSQVPHQYGYTF
many	TRBJ1-3	TRBV12-3/TRBV12-4	TRBD1	TGTGCCAGCACCTTAGAGGAGGGGGCGGGCACCATATATTTT	CASTLEEGAGTIYF
-	TRBJ1-2	TRBV7-9	TRBD1	TGTGCCCTCGCGGGGGACAGGGGTAACTATGGCTACACCTTC	CALAGDRGNYGYTF
many	TRBJ1-6	TRBV7-9	-	TGTGCCAGCAGCCTCGCAGCAGGGAGGGGTAATTCACCCCTCCACTTT	CASSLAAGRGNSPLHF
-	TRBJ1-5	TRBV29-1	-	TGCAGCGTTGCCGCCCAGCATTTT	CSVAAQHF
-	TRBJ2-2	TRBV2	-	TGCGCCAGCAGCTATACGGGGGGCGGGAACACCGGGGAGCTGTTTTTT	CASSYTGGGNTGELFF
few	TRBJ2-4	TRBV29-1	TRBD2	TGCAGCGTGGGGGGGGGGGTGGCCAAAAACATTCAGTACTTC	CSVGGGVAKNIQYF
-	TRBJ2-2	TRBV6-2/TRBV6-3	TRBD1	TGTGCCAGCTCAGGGGGCCTCACCGCGAACACCGGGGAGCTGTTTTTT	CASSGGLTANTGELFF
many	TRBJ2-5	TRBV4-2	-	TGTGCCAGCAGCCAAGAATCAACGGGAGCTGAGACCCAGTACTTC	CASSQESTGAETQYF
many	TRBJ1-1	TRBV10-3	-	TGTGCCAGCAGTGAATTTCAGGCGAACACTGAAGCTTTCTTT	CASSEFQANTEAFF
-	TRBJ2-5	TRBV27	TRBD1	TGTGCCAGCAGCTGGACAGGGTTGGAGGAGACCCAGTACTTC	CASSWTGLEETQYF
many	TRBJ2-5	TRBV7-9	TRBD1	TGTGCCAGCAGCCCAGAGACGGGACAGGGGCCGGATGGAGAGACCCAGTACTTC	CASSPETGQGPDGETQYF
-	TRBJ2-5	TRBV5-1	-	TGCGCCAGCAGCTTGGCCGCCTCACAAGAGACCCAGTACTTC	CASSLAASQETQYF
many	TRBJ2-7	TRBV10-3	TRBD1	TGTGCCATCACGCCCGGGACAGGGGGTGTCTACGAGCAGTACTTC	CAITPGTGGVYEQYF
-	TRBJ2-3	TRBV2	TRBD2	TGTGCCAGCAGTTCCCTAGTAGCGGGGGGAAGCACAGATACGCAGTATTTT	CASSSLVAGGSTDTQYF
few	TRBJ1-1	TRBV12-3/TRBV12-4	-	TGTGCCAGCACCTCTCGGTGGGGGAGGAACACTGAAGCTTTCTTT	CASTSRWGRNTEAFF